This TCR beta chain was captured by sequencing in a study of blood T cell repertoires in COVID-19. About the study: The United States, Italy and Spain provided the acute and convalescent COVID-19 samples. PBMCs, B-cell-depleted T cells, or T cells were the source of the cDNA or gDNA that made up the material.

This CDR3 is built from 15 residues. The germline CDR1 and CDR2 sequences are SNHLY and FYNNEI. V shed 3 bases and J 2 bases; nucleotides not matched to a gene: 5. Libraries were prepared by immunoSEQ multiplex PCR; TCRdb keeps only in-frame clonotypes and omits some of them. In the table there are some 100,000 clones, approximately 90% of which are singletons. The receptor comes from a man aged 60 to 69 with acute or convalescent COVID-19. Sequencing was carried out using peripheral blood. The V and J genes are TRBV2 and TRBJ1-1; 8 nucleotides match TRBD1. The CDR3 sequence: CASSDRTGSNTEAFF. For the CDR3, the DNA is TGTGCCAGCAGTGACCGGACAGGGAGTAACACTGAAGCTTTCTTT.